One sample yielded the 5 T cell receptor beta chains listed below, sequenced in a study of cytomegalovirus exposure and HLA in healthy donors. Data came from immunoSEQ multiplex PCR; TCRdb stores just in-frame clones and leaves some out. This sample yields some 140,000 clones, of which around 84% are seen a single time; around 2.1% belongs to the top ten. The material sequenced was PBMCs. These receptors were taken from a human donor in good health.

The CDR3 DNA reads as TGTGCCAGCAGCCCCGACGGTGGGCACACTGAAGCTTTCTTT. Amino acids: CASSPDGGHTEAFF. V is TRBV27 and J is TRBJ1-1, with D uncertain. Trimming took off 6 bases at V and 3 bases at J, with 14 bases between the two ends. This CDR3 is built from 14 residues. Per the germline V gene, CDR1 is MNHEY and CDR2 is SMNVEV (reference sequence).

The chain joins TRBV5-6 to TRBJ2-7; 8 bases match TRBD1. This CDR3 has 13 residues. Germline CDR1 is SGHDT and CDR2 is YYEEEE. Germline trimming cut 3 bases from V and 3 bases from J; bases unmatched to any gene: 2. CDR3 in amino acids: CASSSGQDYEQYF. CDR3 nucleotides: TGTGCCAGCAGCTCGGGACAGGACTACGAGCAGTACTTC. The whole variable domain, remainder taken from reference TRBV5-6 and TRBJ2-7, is DAGVTQSPTHLIKTRGQQVTLRCSPKSGHDTVSWYQQALGQGPQFIFQYYEEEERQRGNFPDRFSGHQFPNYSSELNVNALLLGDSALYLCASSSGQDYEQYFGPGTRLTVT.

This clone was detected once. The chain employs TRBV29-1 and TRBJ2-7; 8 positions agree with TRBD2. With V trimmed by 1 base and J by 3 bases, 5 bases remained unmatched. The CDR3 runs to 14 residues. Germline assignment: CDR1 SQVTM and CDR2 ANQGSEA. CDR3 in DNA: TGCAGCGTTGAAGGATTCGGGGGGGACTACGAGCAGTACTTC. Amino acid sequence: CSVEGFGGDYEQYF.

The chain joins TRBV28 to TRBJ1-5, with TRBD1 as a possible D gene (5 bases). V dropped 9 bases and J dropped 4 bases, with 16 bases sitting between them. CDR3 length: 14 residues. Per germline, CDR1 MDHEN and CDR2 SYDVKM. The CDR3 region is CASSAGFRNQPQHF. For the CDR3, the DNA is TGTGCCAGTTCCGCAGGGTTTCGGAATCAGCCCCAGCATTTT.

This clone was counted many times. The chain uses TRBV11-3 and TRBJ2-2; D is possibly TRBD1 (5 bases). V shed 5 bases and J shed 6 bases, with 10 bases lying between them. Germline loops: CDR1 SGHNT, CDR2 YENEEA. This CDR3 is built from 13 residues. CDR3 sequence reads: CASSTRDPGELFF. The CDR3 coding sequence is TGTGCCAGCAGCACCAGGGATCCCGGGGAGCTGTTTTTT.